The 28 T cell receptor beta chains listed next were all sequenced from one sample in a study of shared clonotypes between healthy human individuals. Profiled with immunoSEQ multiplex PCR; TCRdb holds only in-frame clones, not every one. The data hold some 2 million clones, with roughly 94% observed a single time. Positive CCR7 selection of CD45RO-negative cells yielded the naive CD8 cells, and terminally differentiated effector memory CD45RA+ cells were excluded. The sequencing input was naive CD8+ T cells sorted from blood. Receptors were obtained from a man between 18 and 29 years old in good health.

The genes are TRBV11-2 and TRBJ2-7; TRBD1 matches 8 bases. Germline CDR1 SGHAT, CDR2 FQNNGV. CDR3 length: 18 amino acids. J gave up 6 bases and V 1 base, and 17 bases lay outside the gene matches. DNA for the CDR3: TGTGCCAGCAGCTTAGGTCCTGGGACAGGTCCACCCCCTGTCGAGCAGTACTTC. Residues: CASSLGPGTGPPPVEQYF.

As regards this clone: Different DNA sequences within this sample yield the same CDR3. In nucleotides, the CDR3 is TGTGCCAGCAGTTTACGGGACCCCTCCTACGAGCAGTACTTC. Translated, it gives CASSLRDPSYEQYF. V is TRBV27 and J is TRBJ2-7; D may match TRBD1 or TRBD2 (5 bases each). Per germline, CDR1 MNHEY and CDR2 SMNVEV (reference sequence). CDR3 size: 14 residues. Between the trimmed V and J ends, which lost 2 bases and 0 bases, there was a span of 8 bases.

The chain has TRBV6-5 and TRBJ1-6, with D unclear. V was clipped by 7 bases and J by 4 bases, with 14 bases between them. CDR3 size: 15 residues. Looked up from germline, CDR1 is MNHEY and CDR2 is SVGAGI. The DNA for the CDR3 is TGTGCCAGCACCGTGAATTTAGGGTATAATTCACCCCTCCACTTT. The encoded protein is CASTVNLGYNSPLHF.

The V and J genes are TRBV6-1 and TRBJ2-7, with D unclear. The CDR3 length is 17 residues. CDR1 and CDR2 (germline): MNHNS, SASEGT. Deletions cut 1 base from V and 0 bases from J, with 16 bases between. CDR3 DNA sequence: TGTGCCAGCAGTGAAGGAGTAGTCGGGTCAGTCTCCTACGAGCAGTACTTC. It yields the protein CASSEGVVGSVSYEQYF.

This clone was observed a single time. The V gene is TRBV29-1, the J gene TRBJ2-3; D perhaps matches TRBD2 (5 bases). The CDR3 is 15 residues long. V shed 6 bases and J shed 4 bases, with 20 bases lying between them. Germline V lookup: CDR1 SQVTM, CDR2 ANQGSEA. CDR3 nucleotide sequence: TGCAGCGTGGCGGTTTTCGAGGGCTCGGCAGATACGCAGTATTTT. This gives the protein CSVAVFEGSADTQYF.

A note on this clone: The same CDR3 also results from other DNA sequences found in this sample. CDR3 in DNA: TGCGCCAGCAGCCAAGATGAGGGCCCGAACACTGAAGCTTTCTTT. This encodes CASSQDEGPNTEAFF. This chain joins TRBV4-1 and TRBJ1-1; no firm D call. The CDR3 has 15 amino acids. The V gene's germline CDR1 is MGHRA and CDR2 YSYEKL. V lost 0 bases, J lost 1 base, and 9 bases lay in between.

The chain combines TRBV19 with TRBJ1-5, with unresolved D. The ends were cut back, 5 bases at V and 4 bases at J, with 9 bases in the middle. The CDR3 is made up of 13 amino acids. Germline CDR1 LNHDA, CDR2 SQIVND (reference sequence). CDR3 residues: CASSALGNQPQHF. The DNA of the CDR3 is TGTGCCAGTAGTGCCCTGGGAAATCAGCCCCAGCATTTT.

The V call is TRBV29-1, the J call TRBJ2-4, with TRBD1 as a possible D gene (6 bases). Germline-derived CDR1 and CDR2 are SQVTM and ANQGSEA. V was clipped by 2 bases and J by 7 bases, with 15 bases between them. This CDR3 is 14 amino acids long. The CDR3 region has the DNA TGCAGCGTTGAACCCTGGGGGCAGGGGAACATTCAGTACTTC. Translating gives CSVEPWGQGNIQYF. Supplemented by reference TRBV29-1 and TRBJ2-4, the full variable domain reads SAVISQKPSRDICQRGTSLTIQCQVDSQVTMMFWYRQQPGQSLTLIATANQGSEATYESGFVIDKFPISRPNLTFSTLTVSNMSPEDSSIYLCSVEPWGQGNIQYFGAGTRLSVL.

The CDR3 region is CASSIKYRGRGGPTEYNEQFF. The CDR3 nucleotides read TGTGCCAGCAGCATAAAATACAGGGGGCGCGGGGGCCCTACCGAATACAATGAGCAGTTCTTC. The chain has TRBV9 and TRBJ2-1; TRBD1 agrees at 9 bases. The CDR3 loop spans 21 amino acids. In germline, CDR1 is SGDLS, CDR2 YYNGEE. V shed 4 bases, J shed 4 bases, and the junction held 24 bases outside the gene matches.

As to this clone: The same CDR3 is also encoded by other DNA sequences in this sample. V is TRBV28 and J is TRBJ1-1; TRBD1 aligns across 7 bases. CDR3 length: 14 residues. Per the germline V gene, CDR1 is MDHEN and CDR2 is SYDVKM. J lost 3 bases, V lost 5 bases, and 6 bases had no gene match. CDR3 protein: CASSITGTDTEAFF. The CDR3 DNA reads TGTGCCAGCAGTATAACAGGGACAGACACTGAAGCTTTCTTT.

CDR3 region: CAWSAPGFQETQYF. CDR3 bases: TGTGCCTGGAGTGCCCCAGGGTTCCAAGAGACCCAGTACTTC. V is TRBV30 and J is TRBJ2-5; perhaps TRBD1 as D (5 bases). The CDR3 covers 14 residues. CDR1 is GTSNPN, CDR2 SVGIG, per germline (reference sequence). Trimming removed 1 base at V and 1 base at J, with 10 bases between.

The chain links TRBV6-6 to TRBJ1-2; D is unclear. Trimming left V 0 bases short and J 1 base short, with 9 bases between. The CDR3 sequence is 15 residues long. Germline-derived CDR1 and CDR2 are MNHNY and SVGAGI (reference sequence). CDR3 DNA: TGTGCCAGCAGTTACTCGGAGGGAATTAACTATGGCTACACCTTC. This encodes CASSYSEGINYGYTF.

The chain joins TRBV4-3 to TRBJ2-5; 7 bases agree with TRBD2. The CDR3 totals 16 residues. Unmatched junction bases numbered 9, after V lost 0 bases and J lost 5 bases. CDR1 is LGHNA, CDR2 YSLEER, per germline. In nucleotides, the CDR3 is TGCGCCAGCAGCCAAGATGGCGGGGGTCTCGCGGAGACCCAGTACTTC. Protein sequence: CASSQDGGGLAETQYF.

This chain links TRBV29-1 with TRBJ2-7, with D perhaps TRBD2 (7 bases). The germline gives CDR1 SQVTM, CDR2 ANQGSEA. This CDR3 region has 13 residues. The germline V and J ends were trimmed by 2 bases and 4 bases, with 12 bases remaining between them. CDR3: CSVETGGQYEQYF. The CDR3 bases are TGCAGCGTTGAAACGGGGGGCCAGTACGAGCAGTACTTC.

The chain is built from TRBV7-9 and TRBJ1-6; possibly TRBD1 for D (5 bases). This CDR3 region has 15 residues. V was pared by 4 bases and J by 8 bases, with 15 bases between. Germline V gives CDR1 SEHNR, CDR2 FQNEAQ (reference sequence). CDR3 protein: CASSSGDRNDSPLHF. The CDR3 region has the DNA TGTGCCAGCAGCTCTGGGGACCGGAACGATTCACCCCTCCACTTT.

The CDR3 DNA sequence: TGTGCCAGCAGCGGGGGGACCGGGGAGTTTTTT. Translation: CASSGGTGEFF. The chain carries TRBV7-2 and TRBJ1-4, with a weak D call TRBD1 (5 bases). CDR1 is SGHTA and CDR2 is FQGNSA in the germline V gene. The CDR3 sequence is 11 residues long. The V and J ends lost 5 bases and 16 bases respectively, with 14 bases between them.

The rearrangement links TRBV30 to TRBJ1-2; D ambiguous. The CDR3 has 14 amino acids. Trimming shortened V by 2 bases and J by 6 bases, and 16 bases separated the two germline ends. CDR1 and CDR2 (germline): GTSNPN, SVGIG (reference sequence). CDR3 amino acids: CAWSLMQAADGYTF. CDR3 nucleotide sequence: TGTGCCTGGAGTTTGATGCAGGCAGCGGATGGCTACACCTTC.

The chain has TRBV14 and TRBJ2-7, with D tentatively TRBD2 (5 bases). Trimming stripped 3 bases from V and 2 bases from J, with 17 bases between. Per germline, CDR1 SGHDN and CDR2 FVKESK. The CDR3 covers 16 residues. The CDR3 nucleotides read TGTGCCAGCAGCCATATATCCCGGACGGAGGCCTACGAGCAGTACTTC. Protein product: CASSHISRTEAYEQYF.

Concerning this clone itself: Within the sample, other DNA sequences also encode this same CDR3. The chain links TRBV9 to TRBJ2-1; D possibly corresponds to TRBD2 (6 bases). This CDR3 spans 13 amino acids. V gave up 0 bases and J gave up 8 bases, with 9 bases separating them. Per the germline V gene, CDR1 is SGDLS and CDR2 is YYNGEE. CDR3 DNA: TGTGCCAGCAGCGTAGGAGGGGAGGATGAGCAGTTCTTC. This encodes CASSVGGEDEQFF.

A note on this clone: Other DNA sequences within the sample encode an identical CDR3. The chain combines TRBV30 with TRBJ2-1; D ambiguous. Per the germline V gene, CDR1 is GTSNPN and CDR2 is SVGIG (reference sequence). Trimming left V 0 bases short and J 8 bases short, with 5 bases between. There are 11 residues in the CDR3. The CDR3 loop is CAWSVSDEQFF. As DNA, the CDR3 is TGTGCCTGGAGTGTATCCGATGAGCAGTTCTTC.

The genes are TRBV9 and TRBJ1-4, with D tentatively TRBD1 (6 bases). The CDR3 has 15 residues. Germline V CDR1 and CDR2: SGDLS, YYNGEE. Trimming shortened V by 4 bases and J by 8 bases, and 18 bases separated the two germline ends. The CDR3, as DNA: TGTGCCAGCAGCTCCGGGGGGGCCTTTGGAGAAAAACTGTTTTTT. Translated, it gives CASSSGGAFGEKLFF.

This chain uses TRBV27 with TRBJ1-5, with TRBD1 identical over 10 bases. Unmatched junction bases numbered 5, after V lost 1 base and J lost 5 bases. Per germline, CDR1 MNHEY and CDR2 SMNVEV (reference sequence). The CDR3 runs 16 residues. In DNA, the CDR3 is TGTGCCAGCAGTTTATTAAGCGGGACAGGGGATCAGCCCCAGCATTTT. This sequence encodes CASSLLSGTGDQPQHF.

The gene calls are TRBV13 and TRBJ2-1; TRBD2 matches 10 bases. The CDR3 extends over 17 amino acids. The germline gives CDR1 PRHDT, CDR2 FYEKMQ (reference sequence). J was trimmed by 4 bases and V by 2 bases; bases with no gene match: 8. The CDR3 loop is CASSLQEWTSGYNEQFF. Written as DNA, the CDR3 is TGTGCCAGCAGCTTACAAGAATGGACTAGCGGTTACAATGAGCAGTTCTTC.

DNA of the CDR3: TGTGCCTGGAGTGTAGGGGACCGAAATCAGCCCCAGCATTTT. It specifies CAWSVGDRNQPQHF. This sequence joins TRBV30 and TRBJ1-5, with a tentative D call TRBD1 (5 bases). The V end was cut by 0 bases, the J end by 4 bases, with 10 bases between. Germline lookup yields CDR1 GTSNPN and CDR2 SVGIG (reference sequence). The CDR3 is made up of 14 amino acids. Combining the CDR3 with reference TRBV30 and TRBJ1-5 gives the whole variable domain SQTIHQWPATLVQPVGSPLSLECTVEGTSNPNLYWYRQAAGRGLQLLFYSVGIGQISSEVPQNLSASRPQDRQFILSSKKLLLSDSGFYLCAWSVGDRNQPQHFGDGTRLSIL.

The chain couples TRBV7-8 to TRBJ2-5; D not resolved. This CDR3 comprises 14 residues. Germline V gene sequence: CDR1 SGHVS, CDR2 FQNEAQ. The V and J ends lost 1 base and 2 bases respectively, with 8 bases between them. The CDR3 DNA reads TGTGCCAGCAGCTTAGGGGTTACGCAAGAGACCCAGTACTTC. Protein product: CASSLGVTQETQYF.

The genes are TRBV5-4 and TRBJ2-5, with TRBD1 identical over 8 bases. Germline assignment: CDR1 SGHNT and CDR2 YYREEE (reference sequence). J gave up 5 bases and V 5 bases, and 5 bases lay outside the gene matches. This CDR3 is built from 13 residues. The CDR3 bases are TGTGCCAGCAGATTACAGGGGGAGGAGACCCAGTACTTC. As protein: CASRLQGEETQYF.

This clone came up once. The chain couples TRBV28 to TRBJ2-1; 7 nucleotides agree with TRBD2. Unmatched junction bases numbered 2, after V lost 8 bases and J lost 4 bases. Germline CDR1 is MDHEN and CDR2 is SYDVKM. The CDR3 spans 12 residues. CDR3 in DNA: TGTGCCAGCGGCGGGGGTTACAATGAGCAGTTCTTC. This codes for CASGGGYNEQFF.

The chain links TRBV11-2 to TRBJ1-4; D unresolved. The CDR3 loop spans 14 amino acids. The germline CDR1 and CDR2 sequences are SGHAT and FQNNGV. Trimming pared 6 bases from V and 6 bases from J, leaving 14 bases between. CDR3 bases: TGTGCCAGCAGTTCGACGGACGGTTATGAAAAACTGTTTTTT. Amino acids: CASSSTDGYEKLFF.